One and the same sample provided the 20 T cell receptor beta chains below, sequenced in a study of T cell responses to AZD1222 COVID-19 vaccine. The assay was immunoSEQ multiplex PCR, and TCRdb's table has in-frame clones only and misses some. The sample consists of approximately 190,000 clones, roughly 92% of them appearing once. The sample was peripheral blood, taken on day 0 of AZD1222 vaccination. The receptors shown here come from an adult in good health.

V and J are TRBV5-1 and TRBJ1-4; 8 bases align to TRBD1. The CDR3 is made up of 15 amino acids. Germline trimming cut 4 bases from V and 3 bases from J; bases unmatched to any gene: 5. Looked up from germline, CDR1 is SGHRS and CDR2 is YFSETQ. CDR3: CASSGQGAANEKLFF. CDR3 nucleotides: TGCGCCAGCAGCGGCCAGGGGGCAGCTAATGAAAAACTGTTTTTT.

The V gene is TRBV28, the J gene TRBJ1-5, with D uncertain. The CDR3 consists of 10 residues. CDR1 is MDHEN, CDR2 SYDVKM, per germline. V dropped 3 bases and J dropped 7 bases, with 1 base sitting between them. The CDR3 DNA is TGTGCCAGCAGTTTCCAGCCCCAGCATTTT. This translates into CASSFQPQHF.

V usage is TRBV29-1 and J usage is TRBJ2-7; 9 bases line up with TRBD1. The CDR3 is 13 amino acids. The ends lost 6 bases at V and 3 bases at J; junction bases unmatched: 6. Germline V gene sequence: CDR1 SQVTM, CDR2 ANQGSEA. The chain's CDR3 is CSVKTGQGYEQYF. CDR3 DNA sequence: TGCAGCGTCAAAACGGGACAGGGCTACGAGCAGTACTTC.

The V call is TRBV6-5, the J call TRBJ2-7; D gene uncertain. CDR3 size: 16 residues. V lost 0 bases, J lost 6 bases, and 18 bases lay in between. The germline gives CDR1 MNHEY, CDR2 SVGAGI. The CDR3 nucleotides are TGTGCCAGCAGTTACTCGACGGGCCTTGGATCGTTCGAGCAGTACTTC. Translated, it gives CASSYSTGLGSFEQYF.

The gene calls are TRBV2 and TRBJ2-1, with a weak D call TRBD2 (7 bases). V lost 10 bases and J lost 8, with 18 bases in between. CDR1 and CDR2 from the germline V gene are SNHLY and FYNNEI. The CDR3 is 13 amino acids. CDR3 nucleotides: TGTGCCATGTCCGCAAGGGGGGGCGATGAGCAGTTCTTC. The encoded protein is CAMSARGGDEQFF.

V and J are TRBV4-3 and TRBJ2-3; D unclear. Germline assignment: CDR1 LGHNA and CDR2 YSLEER. V lost 0 bases, J lost 4 bases, and 14 bases lay in between. This CDR3 contains 16 residues. The chain's CDR3 is CASSQDPPVSPDTQYF. CDR3 in DNA: TGCGCCAGCAGCCAAGATCCCCCGGTGAGCCCAGATACGCAGTATTTT.

This rearrangement joins TRBV2 to TRBJ1-5; 12 positions match TRBD1. This CDR3 contains 17 residues. Looked up from germline, CDR1 is SNHLY and CDR2 is FYNNEI. J lost 6 bases, V lost 6 bases, and 12 bases had no gene match. The CDR3 DNA reads TGTGCCAGCAGAACCGGGACAGGGGGCGTTTGGGGTCAGCCCCAGCATTTT. Protein product: CASRTGTGGVWGQPQHF.

The rearrangement uses TRBV7-9 and TRBJ2-2, with D unresolved. This CDR3 has 14 residues. V dropped 0 bases and J dropped 4 bases, with 6 bases sitting between them. CDR1 and CDR2 from the germline V gene are SEHNR and FQNEAQ (reference sequence). The CDR3 coding sequence is TGTGCCAGCAGCTTAGCAAGCCCCACCGGGGAGCTGTTTTTT. Encoded protein: CASSLASPTGELFF.

The gene calls are TRBV4-1 and TRBJ2-4; D may be TRBD1 (6 bases). CDR1 and CDR2 (germline): MGHRA, YSYEKL. Trimming removed 3 bases from V and 6 bases from J, with 15 bases in between. The CDR3 consists of 15 residues. The CDR3 here is CASSQSNGGTNIQYF. For the CDR3, the DNA is TGCGCCAGCAGCCAGAGCAATGGGGGCACAAACATTCAGTACTTC.

This clone was counted between two and nine times. The chain couples TRBV4-1 to TRBJ2-1, with D unresolved. The germline gives CDR1 MGHRA, CDR2 YSYEKL. There are 16 residues in the CDR3. Trimming removed 3 bases from V and 1 base from J, with 13 bases in between. CDR3 residues: CASSQVDMISYNEQFF. As DNA, the CDR3 is TGCGCCAGCAGCCAGGTCGACATGATTTCCTACAATGAGCAGTTCTTC.

This clone was seen a single time. V usage is TRBV27 and J usage is TRBJ1-4; tentative D call: TRBD1 (5 bases). The CDR3 spans 14 residues. Germline loops: CDR1 MNHEY, CDR2 SMNVEV (reference sequence). The V end was cut by 5 bases, the J end by 8 bases, with 15 bases between. Written as DNA, the CDR3 is TGTGCCAGCAGTCTCTGGGGGACTGAGGAAAAACTGTTTTTT. It translates to CASSLWGTEEKLFF.

The chain recombines TRBV27 with TRBJ1-1; the match to TRBD1 covers 10 bases. CDR1 is MNHEY, CDR2 SMNVEV, per germline (reference sequence). The length of the CDR3 is 17 residues. V shed 1 base, J shed 0 bases, and the junction held 5 bases outside the gene matches. The CDR3, as DNA: TGTGCCAGCAGTTTATTGCGGGGGACAGGGGTGAACACTGAAGCTTTCTTT. Its translation is CASSLLRGTGVNTEAFF.

This chain links TRBV3-1 (or the pseudogene TRBV3-2) with TRBJ2-7, with D tentatively TRBD1 (5 bases). Germline V gives CDR1 LGHDT, CDR2 YNNKEL (reference sequence). V lost 0 bases, J lost 5 bases, and 14 bases lay in between. This CDR3 has 15 amino acids. The CDR3 sequence is CASSQDYRQGNEQYF. In DNA form, the CDR3 reads TGTGCCAGCAGCCAAGATTATAGGCAGGGAAACGAGCAGTACTTC.

This chain connects TRBV27 to TRBJ1-5; 7 bases align to TRBD1. J gave up 7 bases and V 3 bases, and 12 bases lay outside the gene matches. The CDR3 contains 16 residues. Germline V gene sequence: CDR1 MNHEY, CDR2 SMNVEV (reference sequence). Written as DNA, the CDR3 is TGTGCCAGCAGTTTCACTTCACAGGGGCGGTGGCAGCCCCAGCATTTT. Translating gives CASSFTSQGRWQPQHF.

This clone has more than one count but fewer than ten. The gene calls are TRBV6-5 and TRBJ1-6; unclear D gene. CDR3 length equals 15 residues. CDR1 and CDR2 from the germline V gene are MNHEY and SVGAGI. Trimming left V 7 bases short and J 7 bases short, with 17 bases between. The CDR3 DNA reads TGTGCCAGCACCAAAAATGGGGTAGGCAATTCACCCCTCCACTTT. Its translation is CASTKNGVGNSPLHF.

This sequence joins TRBV9 and TRBJ1-1; maybe TRBD1 (6 bases). CDR1 and CDR2 (germline): SGDLS, YYNGEE. The V gene lost 4 bases and the J gene lost 1 base, with 11 bases spanning the gap. This CDR3 region has 14 residues. The CDR3 DNA is TGTGCCAGCAGCTCTCGGACAGAGAACACTGAAGCTTTCTTT. Amino acid sequence: CASSSRTENTEAFF.

The chain links TRBV5-6 to TRBJ2-5; D may be TRBD2 (6 bases). V gave up 0 bases and J gave up 5 bases, with 17 bases separating them. Germline V gene lookup returns CDR1 SGHDT and CDR2 YYEEEE. CDR3 length equals 16 residues. The CDR3 DNA follows: TGTGCCAGCAGCTTGGCTGTGACTAGACGGGTGGAGACCCAGTACTTC. Translated: CASSLAVTRRVETQYF.

CDR3 DNA sequence: TGTGCCAGCTCACCACGGTCGGGCGAGGGCAATCAGCCCCAGCATTTT. It is translated as CASSPRSGEGNQPQHF. This rearrangement joins TRBV18 to TRBJ1-5; D call uncertain. The V gene lost 1 base and the J gene lost 2 bases, with 12 bases spanning the gap. Germline-derived CDR1 and CDR2 are KGHSH and LQKENI. CDR3 size: 16 residues. Looking up the rest from reference TRBV18 and TRBJ1-5 gives the full variable domain: NAGVMQNPRHLVRRRGQEARLRCSPMKGHSHVYWYRQLPEEGLKFMVYLQKENIIDESGMPKERFSAEFPKEGPSILRIQQVVRGDSAAYFCASSPRSGEGNQPQHFGDGTRLSIL.

The chain employs TRBV9 and TRBJ1-4; TRBD1 matches at 7 bases. The CDR3 contains 14 residues. Unmatched junction bases numbered 4, after V lost 4 bases and J lost 4 bases. Germline V gene sequence: CDR1 SGDLS, CDR2 YYNGEE. The DNA of the CDR3 is TGTGCCAGCAGCTTGGACAGGAATAATGAAAAACTGTTTTTT. As protein: CASSLDRNNEKLFF. The full variable domain, its missing parts supplied by reference TRBV9 and TRBJ1-4, is DSGVTQTPKHLITATGQRVTLRCSPRSGDLSVYWYQQSLDQGLQFLIQYYNGEERAKGNILERFSAQQFPDLHSELNLSSLELGDSALYFCASSLDRNNEKLFFGSGTQLSVL.

The chain links TRBV27 to TRBJ2-2; D gene ambiguous. CDR1 MNHEY and CDR2 SMNVEV come from the germline V gene (reference sequence). V was shortened by 2 bases and J by 6 bases, with 4 bases between the two germline ends. This CDR3 has 12 amino acids. The chain's CDR3 is CASSLNAGELFF. The CDR3 DNA is TGTGCCAGCAGTTTAAACGCCGGGGAGCTGTTTTTT.